The 8 T cell receptor beta chains listed next were all sequenced from one sample in a study of blood T cell repertoires in COVID-19. Some clones are missing from TCRdb's copy, which holds only in-frame ones; the method was immunoSEQ multiplex PCR. Of 350,000 to 450,000 clones in the sample, 85% to 90% were seen once. Source material: PBMCs or T cells enriched from blood (not recorded which). Receptors originate from a man aged 25-45 years who had recovered from COVID-19.

The gene calls are TRBV28 and TRBJ1-3, with 7 positions matching TRBD1. Unmatched junction bases numbered 12, after V lost 6 bases and J lost 7 bases. Germline-derived CDR1 and CDR2 are MDHEN and SYDVKM. This CDR3 region has 15 residues. CDR3 sequence (DNA): TGTGCCAGCAGCCTTCGACAGGGAGGAATCAACACCATATATTTT. Residues: CASSLRQGGINTIYF.

The genes are TRBV30 and TRBJ2-1; 7 bases are a match to TRBD1. Unmatched junction bases numbered 12, after V lost 3 bases and J lost 7 bases. Germline V gene data show CDR1 as GTSNPN and CDR2 as SVGIG (reference sequence). The CDR3 extends over 15 amino acids. The CDR3 loop reads CAWRETGLSWNEQFF. CDR3 DNA sequence: TGTGCCTGGAGGGAGACAGGGCTTTCTTGGAATGAGCAGTTCTTC.

As to this clone: This CDR3 is also generated by other DNA sequences in the sample. The chain recombines TRBV19 with TRBJ2-1, with 9 bases matching TRBD1. Germline CDR1 LNHDA, CDR2 SQIVND (reference sequence). Trimming removed 5 bases from V and 5 bases from J; junction bases left unmatched: 1. This CDR3 comprises 13 residues. The DNA for the CDR3 is TGTGCCAGTAGTCGGGACAGGGACAATGAGCAGTTCTTC. Protein product: CASSRDRDNEQFF.

This chain connects TRBV19 to TRBJ1-2, with a tentative D call TRBD1 (6 bases). The CDR3 sequence is 13 residues long. V lost 5 bases and J lost 8, with 15 bases in between. Germline lookup yields CDR1 LNHDA and CDR2 SQIVND (reference sequence). The DNA for the CDR3 is TGTGCCAGTAGTTTCCGGGACAATCGGGGCTACACCTTC. Translated: CASSFRDNRGYTF.

The rearrangement links TRBV21-1 to TRBJ2-1; TRBD2, the table's D call, lacks a check against the DNA. TRBV21-1 is assigned pseudogene status. This CDR3 has 12 residues. The CDR3 region is CACRGSYNEQFF. CDR3 in DNA: TGTGCCTGCAGGGGGAGCTACAATGAGCAGTTCTTC.

The V gene is TRBV6-5, the J gene TRBJ1-4; D uncertain. V was clipped by 5 bases and J by 5 bases, with 15 bases between them. This CDR3 has 15 residues. CDR1 is MNHEY, CDR2 SVGAGI, per germline. The CDR3 reads CASSNGRTSNEKLFF. CDR3 nucleotide sequence: TGTGCCAGCAGTAATGGCAGGACTTCGAATGAAAAACTGTTTTTT.

The chain joins TRBV29-1 to TRBJ2-1, with 7 bases fitting TRBD1. With V trimmed by 0 bases and J by 5 bases, 4 bases remained unmatched. The CDR3 is 14 amino acids. Germline assignment: CDR1 SQVTM and CDR2 ANQGSEA. Here the CDR3 DNA reads TGCAGCGTTGAAGATAGAACAGGGGACAATGAGCAGTTCTTC. As protein: CSVEDRTGDNEQFF.

This chain joins TRBV11-2 and TRBJ2-3; TRBD2 matches at 7 bases. CDR3 length: 15 residues. The V gene's germline CDR1 is SGHAT and CDR2 FQNNGV. J lost 3 bases, V lost 1 base, and 4 bases had no gene match. The CDR3 loop is CASSLVHGGTDTQYF. The CDR3 nucleotides are TGTGCCAGCAGCTTAGTCCACGGGGGGACAGATACGCAGTATTTT.